The 30 T cell receptor beta chains in this list originate from one sample, sequenced in a study of T-cell reconstitution after alpha-beta-depleted transplantation in children. Unique molecular identifiers were incorporated when the TCRbeta library was constructed. TCRdb independently ran MiXCR on the PCR reads; one entry per CDR3 protein. The sample records a few hundred thousand distinct CDR3 sequences, 43% being singletons. Material: PBMCs, obtained before TCRalphabeta/CD19-depleted stem cell transplant. Receptors were obtained from a girl aged 2-9 years with aplastic anemia, due to receive a stem cell transplant.

This clonotype was recorded many times. This chain joins TRBV20-1 and TRBJ2-7, with D unclear. This CDR3 is built from 11 residues. Germline CDR1 is DFQATT and CDR2 is SNEGSKA (reference sequence). V lost 5 bases to trimming and J lost 8 bases, with 13 bases between them. The CDR3 DNA follows: TGCAGTGCTGGATCTTTGGAGAAGCAGTACTTC. Amino acid sequence: CSAGSLEKQYF.

This clonotype appeared many times. The rearrangement uses TRBV12-3 or TRBV12-4 and TRBJ2-1, with 10 bases fitting TRBD1. This CDR3 spans 14 amino acids. V was pared by 5 bases and J by 8 bases, with 6 bases of the junction left unmatched. The CDR3 DNA follows: TGTGCCAGCAGTCCCCGGACAGGGGGGCATGAGCAGTTCTTC. Translation gives CASSPRTGGHEQFF.

The chain employs TRBV9 and TRBJ2-3; a possible D gene is TRBD1 (7 bases). The length of the CDR3 is 15 residues. Germline CDR1 reads SGDLS; CDR2 reads YYNGEE. V gave up 3 bases and J gave up 6 bases, with 17 bases separating them. The CDR3 coding sequence is TGTGCCAGCAGCGCCTCCGGAGGGGGCATGGATACGCAGTATTTT. Translation gives CASSASGGGMDTQYF.

The chain carries TRBV12-3 or TRBV12-4 and TRBJ2-2; no clear D gene. The CDR3 length is 15 residues. V was shortened by 6 bases and J by 3 bases, with 14 bases between the two germline ends. CDR3 nucleotides: TGTGCCAGCAGGGACCTCGGCAGAGACACCGGGGAGCTGTTTTTT. Translated, it gives CASRDLGRDTGELFF.

J is TRBJ1-5 and V is TRBV7-2; D unresolved. CDR1 is SGHTA, CDR2 FQGNSA, per germline. CDR3 length: 11 residues. Trimming stripped 6 bases from V and 8 bases from J, with 8 bases between. Here the CDR3 DNA reads TGTGCCAGCAGAACCCGGGAGCCCCAGCATTTT. Translation: CASRTREPQHF.

This clonotype was counted only a few times. The chain couples TRBV5-1 to TRBJ1-4; D perhaps matches TRBD1 (5 bases). Germline-derived CDR1 and CDR2 are SGHRS and YFSETQ. Trimming removed 0 bases at V and 5 bases at J, with 17 bases between. The CDR3 has 17 amino acids. The CDR3 DNA sequence: TGCGCCAGCAGCTTGGCCTTGGACACGAAAGCGAATGAAAAACTGTTTTTT. Its protein product is CASSLALDTKANEKLFF. The full variable domain, with the rest looked up from reference TRBV5-1 and TRBJ1-4, is KAGVTQTPRYLIKTRGQQVTLSCSPISGHRSVSWYQQTPGQGLQFLFEYFSETQRNKGNFPGRFSGRQFSNSRSEMNVSTLELGDSALYLCASSLALDTKANEKLFFGSGTQLSVL.

This chain links TRBV29-1 with TRBJ2-3; the D call may be TRBD1 or TRBD2 (5 bases each). V shed 3 bases and J shed 5 bases, with 15 bases lying between them. The CDR3 loop spans 14 amino acids. Germline-derived CDR1 and CDR2 are SQVTM and ANQGSEA. The CDR3 sequence: CSVEGDLTKDTQYF. The DNA for the CDR3 is TGCAGCGTTGAGGGGGACCTGACTAAAGATACGCAGTATTTT.

Concerning this clonotype itself: The junction departs from germline at one end; a sequencing error may be responsible. The chain uses TRBV24-1 and TRBJ2-3, with D maybe TRBD1 (6 bases). This CDR3 is built from 14 residues. Per the germline V gene, CDR1 is KGHDR and CDR2 is SFDVKD. The CDR3 reads CATSDLGDIHTQYF. The DNA for the CDR3 is TGTGCCACCAGTGATTTGGGGGACATCCATACCCAGTATTTT.

This clonotype was picked up a small number of times. The chain has TRBV15 and TRBJ2-2, with TRBD2 matching 7 bases. This CDR3 is built from 16 residues. V shed 0 bases, J shed 5 bases, and the junction held 6 bases outside the gene matches. Germline-derived CDR1 and CDR2 are LNHNV and YYDKDF (reference sequence). CDR3 DNA: TGTGCCACCAGCAGAGATCGAAGCGGGGTGACCGGGGAGCTGTTTTTT. This gives the protein CATSRDRSGVTGELFF.

This clonotype has at least ten counts. The rearrangement joins TRBV29-1 to TRBJ2-2, with a tentative D call TRBD1 (6 bases). The CDR3 loop spans 15 amino acids. Trimming removed 0 bases at V and 3 bases at J, with 11 bases between. CDR1 is SQVTM and CDR2 is ANQGSEA in the germline V gene. CDR3 in amino acids: CSVEDPDSYTGELFF. CDR3 bases: TGCAGCGTTGAAGATCCGGACAGCTACACCGGGGAGCTGTTTTTT.

The rearrangement joins TRBV6-1 to TRBJ2-1; 7 nucleotides agree with TRBD2. The CDR3 is 16 amino acids. Trimming at V came to 1 base and at J to 5 bases, leaving 8 bases not matched to a gene. Germline V lookup: CDR1 MNHNS, CDR2 SASEGT. This CDR3 is CASSEEVAGVHNEQFF. CDR3 nucleotides: TGTGCCAGCAGTGAAGAAGTAGCGGGCGTACACAATGAGCAGTTCTTC.

Notes on this clonotype: A read error is likely, as this CDR3 ends without the conserved phenylalanine or tryptophan. The J gene is TRBJ2-3, the V gene TRBV3-1; 8 nucleotides match TRBD2. Germline V gene sequence: CDR1 LGHDT, CDR2 YNNKEL (reference sequence). The CDR3 runs 16 residues. CDR3 sequence (DNA): TGTGCCAGCAGTCAAGCGGTCGGGAGGGCCCCAGATACGCAGTATCTT. This codes for CASSQAVGRAPDTQYL.

This clonotype has at least ten counts. The chain has TRBV29-1 and TRBJ1-4, with no clear D. CDR1 is SQVTM, CDR2 ANQGSEA, per germline. V shed 6 bases and J shed 8 bases, with 10 bases lying between them. The CDR3 runs to 11 residues. Here the CDR3 reads CSVLVGEKLFF. The CDR3 DNA reads TGCAGCGTGCTCGTAGGAGAAAAACTGTTTTTT. The full variable domain, with the rest looked up from reference TRBV29-1 and TRBJ1-4, is SAVISQKPSRDICQRGTSLTIQCQVDSQVTMMFWYRQQPGQSLTLIATANQGSEATYESGFVIDKFPISRPNLTFSTLTVSNMSPEDSSIYLCSVLVGEKLFFGSGTQLSVL.

This clonotype was picked up a small number of times. In DNA form, the CDR3 reads TGCGCCAGCAGCCAAGGGAGACAGGCGTTCCCCTACGAGCAGTACTTC. This encodes CASSQGRQAFPYEQYF. V gene TRBV4-3 combines with J gene TRBJ2-7, with D maybe TRBD1 (6 bases). This CDR3 is built from 16 residues. V dropped 1 base and J dropped 2 bases, with 15 bases sitting between them. Germline V gene data show CDR1 as LGHNA and CDR2 as YSLEER.

The chain links TRBV28 to TRBJ2-2, with D possibly matching TRBD1 (5 bases). The ends were cut back, 6 bases at V and 4 bases at J, with 15 bases in the middle. CDR1 is MDHEN and CDR2 is SYDVKM in the germline V gene. The CDR3 has 15 residues. The CDR3 coding sequence is TGTGCCAGCAGGGGGCAGGCCCTAGGCACCGGGGAGCTGTTTTTT. This gives the protein CASRGQALGTGELFF.

J is TRBJ2-7 and V is TRBV27; perhaps TRBD1 as D (5 bases). CDR1 is MNHEY and CDR2 is SMNVEV in the germline V gene (reference sequence). There are 14 residues in the CDR3. The V gene lost 0 bases and the J gene lost 3 bases, with 9 bases spanning the gap. CDR3 protein: CASSLSCQGYEQYF. Written as DNA, the CDR3 is TGTGCCAGCAGTTTATCATGTCAGGGCTACGAGCAGTACTTC.

The chain has TRBV24-1 and TRBJ2-4; D is possibly TRBD2 (6 bases). This CDR3 contains 16 residues. Germline V gives CDR1 KGHDR, CDR2 SFDVKD. V was cut by 4 bases and J by 3 bases, with 15 bases left in between. The CDR3 DNA follows: TGTGCCACCAGTGAGGCGGGACTGGGTCGCAAAAACATTCAGTACTTC. Its protein is CATSEAGLGRKNIQYF.

In this sample, this clonotype turned up a few times. The chain links TRBV12-3 or TRBV12-4 to TRBJ2-1, with D hard to call. Trimming removed 3 bases from V and 0 bases from J, with 12 bases in between. The length of the CDR3 is 16 residues. For the CDR3, the DNA is TGTGCCAGCAGTTTTCAGGCGGTTAGCTCCTACAATGAGCAGTTCTTC. Protein sequence: CASSFQAVSSYNEQFF.

This clonotype was observed a few times. The J gene is TRBJ2-3, the V gene TRBV12-3 or TRBV12-4, with D perhaps given as TRBD1 or TRBD2 (6 bases each). CDR3 length: 18 amino acids. The V gene lost 6 bases and the J gene lost 5 bases, with 27 bases spanning the gap. The chain's CDR3 is CASSRRGGGAPRGDTQYF. The CDR3 bases are TGTGCCAGCAGCCGGAGAGGTGGGGGCGCCCCGCGGGGAGATACGCAGTATTTT.

V usage is TRBV7-6 and J usage is TRBJ2-2; a weak D match, TRBD1 (6 bases). The CDR3 length is 17 residues. CDR1 and CDR2 (germline): SGHVS, FNYEAQ. Trimming took 1 base from V and 0 from J, leaving 12 bases between them. CDR3 nucleotides: TGTGCCAGCAGCTTAGAAGCAGGACAGCCGAACACCGGGGAGCTGTTTTTT. Translation gives CASSLEAGQPNTGELFF. Complete variable domain (other parts from reference TRBV7-6 and TRBJ2-2): GAGVSQSPRYKVTKRGQDVALRCDPISGHVSLYWYRQALGQGPEFLTYFNYEAQQDKSGLPNDRFSAERPEGSISTLTIQRTEQRDSAMYRCASSLEAGQPNTGELFFGEGSRLTVL.

This clonotype has at least ten counts. The V call is TRBV6-5, the J call TRBJ2-7; D unresolved. The V and J ends lost 0 bases and 2 bases respectively, with 11 bases between them. CDR3 length: 15 amino acids. Per the germline V gene, CDR1 is MNHEY and CDR2 is SVGAGI. The CDR3 region is CASSYSLRITYEQYF. CDR3 DNA sequence: TGTGCCAGCAGTTACTCGCTAAGGATCACCTACGAGCAGTACTTC.

The chain links TRBV7-2 to TRBJ2-2; tentatively, D is TRBD1 or TRBD2 (5 bases each). CDR1 is SGHTA and CDR2 is FQGNSA in the germline V gene. V dropped 5 bases and J dropped 5 bases, with 15 bases sitting between them. The CDR3 consists of 15 residues. CDR3 nucleotide sequence: TGTGCCAGCAGCCCCCGGGGCCCAACAACCGGGGAGCTGTTTTTT. This sequence encodes CASSPRGPTTGELFF.

The table lists this clonotype with a few counts. V is TRBV4-2 and J is TRBJ2-7; 12 nucleotides match TRBD2. Looked up from germline, CDR1 is LGHNA and CDR2 is YNFKEQ. V shed 3 bases, J shed 7 bases, and the junction held 10 bases outside the gene matches. The length of the CDR3 is 16 residues. The CDR3 reads CASSQETSGGSGEQYF. CDR3 in DNA: TGTGCCAGCAGCCAGGAGACTAGCGGGGGCTCGGGGGAGCAGTACTTC.

This clonotype occurred many times. The J gene is TRBJ1-1, the V gene TRBV29-1; 11 bases line up with TRBD1. The CDR3 covers 13 residues. Germline assignment: CDR1 SQVTM and CDR2 ANQGSEA. Losses at the gene ends were 5 bases for V and 4 bases for J; bases not matched to a gene: 3. The CDR3 spells CSVLGTGGTEAFF. The DNA for the CDR3 is TGCAGCGTTTTAGGGACAGGGGGCACTGAAGCTTTCTTT. The full variable domain, completed using reference TRBV29-1 and TRBJ1-1, is SAVISQKPSRDICQRGTSLTIQCQVDSQVTMMFWYRQQPGQSLTLIATANQGSEATYESGFVIDKFPISRPNLTFSTLTVSNMSPEDSSIYLCSVLGTGGTEAFFGQGTRLTVV.

This clonotype was observed a single time. The rearrangement uses TRBV4-1 and TRBJ2-1, with D perhaps assigned TRBD1 or TRBD2 (6 bases each). Germline CDR1 reads MGHRA; CDR2 reads YSYEKL. Trimming left V 3 bases short and J 0 bases short, with 9 bases between. This CDR3 spans 15 amino acids. CDR3: CASSHGGLSYNEQFF. CDR3 in DNA: TGCGCCAGCAGCCATGGGGGGCTCTCCTACAATGAGCAGTTCTTC.

This clonotype has only a few counts. The chain combines TRBV5-8 with TRBJ2-4; D unresolved. The V and J ends lost 7 bases and 8 bases respectively, with 13 bases between them. Germline V gene data show CDR1 as SGHTS and CDR2 as YDEGEE. The CDR3 contains 12 residues. As DNA, the CDR3 is TGTGCCAGCTTTCCCAGTGGCGACATTCAGTACTTC. It encodes CASFPSGDIQYF.

This clonotype was recorded at least ten times. The CDR3 nucleotides read TGTGCCAGCAGTCGGAATCCCGGGGAGCTGTTTTTT. Protein product: CASSRNPGELFF. The gene calls are TRBV27 and TRBJ2-2; D gene unclear. The CDR3 loop spans 12 amino acids. CDR1 is MNHEY, CDR2 SMNVEV, per germline (reference sequence). V was cut by 5 bases and J by 6 bases, with 7 bases left in between.

The rearrangement uses TRBV7-2 and TRBJ1-1; 7 positions match TRBD1. Per the germline V gene, CDR1 is SGHTA and CDR2 is FQGNSA. V dropped 4 bases and J dropped 4; count of bases not matched to a gene: 3. The CDR3 is 13 amino acids. The CDR3 sequence: CASSSGQPTEAFF. Written as DNA, the CDR3 is TGTGCCAGCAGCTCGGGACAGCCCACTGAAGCTTTCTTT. The variable domain in full, completed from reference TRBV7-2 and TRBJ1-1, reads GAGVSQSPSNKVTEKGKDVELRCDPISGHTALYWYRQSLGQGLEFLIYFQGNSAPDKSGLPSDRFSAERTGGSVSTLTIQRTQQEDSAVYLCASSSGQPTEAFFGQGTRLTVV.

This rearrangement joins TRBV7-2 to TRBJ2-4, with TRBD2 matching over 8 bases. Germline CDR1 SGHTA, CDR2 FQGNSA. The CDR3 loop spans 16 amino acids. Trimming cost V 1 base and J 4 bases; bases outside gene matches: 6. CDR3 residues: CASSLGREGLKNIQYF. The CDR3, as DNA: TGTGCCAGCAGCTTAGGACGGGAGGGCCTAAAAAACATTCAGTACTTC.

The chain employs TRBV12-3 or TRBV12-4 and TRBJ2-3, with 7 bases lining up with TRBD1. CDR3 length equals 14 residues. V was clipped by 6 bases and J by 8 bases; unmatched bases: 11. The CDR3 loop is CASRDPGGWGTQYF. The CDR3 DNA sequence: TGTGCCAGCAGGGACCCAGGGGGATGGGGTACGCAGTATTTT.